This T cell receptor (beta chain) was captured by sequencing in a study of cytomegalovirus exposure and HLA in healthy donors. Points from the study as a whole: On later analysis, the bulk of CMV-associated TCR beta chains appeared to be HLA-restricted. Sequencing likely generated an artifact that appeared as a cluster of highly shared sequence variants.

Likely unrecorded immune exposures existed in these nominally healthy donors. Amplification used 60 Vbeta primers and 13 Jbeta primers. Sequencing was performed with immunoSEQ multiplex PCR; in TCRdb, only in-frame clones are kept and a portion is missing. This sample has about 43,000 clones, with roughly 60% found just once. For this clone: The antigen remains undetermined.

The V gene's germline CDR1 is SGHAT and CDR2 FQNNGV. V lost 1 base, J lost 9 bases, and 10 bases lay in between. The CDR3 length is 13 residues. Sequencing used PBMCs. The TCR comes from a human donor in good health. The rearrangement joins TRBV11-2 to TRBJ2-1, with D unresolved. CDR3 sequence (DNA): TGTGCCAGCAGCTTAGTTCCGGTTTCTGAGCAGTTCTTC. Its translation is CASSLVPVSEQFF.